These 28 T cell receptor beta chains were all obtained from the same sample, sequenced in a study of blood T cell repertoires in COVID-19. The repertoire was sequenced with immunoSEQ multiplex PCR; TCRdb's copy has only in-frame clones and lacks some. The data show approximately 90,000 clones, roughly 74% seen once. Sequencing was done on a sample of peripheral blood. Source of these receptors: a man between 65 and 85 years old with COVID-19, enrolled during active disease.

V usage is TRBV6-6 and J usage is TRBJ1-2; 10 nucleotides line up with TRBD1. Trimming at V came to 6 bases and at J to 14 bases, leaving 15 bases not matched to a gene. The CDR3 length is 14 residues. CDR1 MNHNY and CDR2 SVGAGI come from the germline V gene (reference sequence). The CDR3 loop is CASRDSGQGMGKTF. The CDR3 coding sequence is TGTGCCAGCAGGGATTCGGGACAGGGGATGGGGAAGACCTTC.

The sample holds one count of this clone. CDR3 residues: CASSQGDRDNQPQHF. CDR3 nucleotide sequence: TGCGCCAGCAGCCAAGGAGACAGGGACAATCAGCCCCAGCATTTT. The gene calls are TRBV4-1 and TRBJ1-5, with 7 bases aligning to TRBD1. Looked up from germline, CDR1 is MGHRA and CDR2 is YSYEKL. J lost 3 bases, V lost 1 base, and 3 bases had no gene match. The CDR3 has 15 residues.

This clone has only a few counts. V gene TRBV11-3 combines with J gene TRBJ2-3, with 7 bases aligning to TRBD1. This CDR3 is built from 14 residues. CDR1 and CDR2 from the germline V gene are SGHNT and YENEEA. Trimming at V came to 5 bases and at J to 0 bases, leaving 2 bases not matched to a gene. CDR3 nucleotides: TGTGCCAGCAGCAAGGGACAGAGCACAGATACGCAGTATTTT. As protein: CASSKGQSTDTQYF.

The J gene is TRBJ2-2, the V gene TRBV6-5; D is unclear. This CDR3 is built from 12 residues. Germline V CDR1 and CDR2: MNHEY, SVGAGI. Trimming took 2 bases from V and 8 from J, leaving 6 bases between them. The CDR3 coding sequence is TGTGCCAGCAGTTACGCTATAGGGGAGCTGTTTTTT. It yields the protein CASSYAIGELFF.

V gene TRBV30 combines with J gene TRBJ1-1; D unclear. The length of the CDR3 is 11 residues. V lost 4 bases to trimming and J lost 4 bases, with 7 bases between them. The germline gives CDR1 GTSNPN, CDR2 SVGIG (reference sequence). The CDR3 DNA sequence: TGTGCCTGGAATCTCGGCACTGAAGCTTTCTTT. Residues: CAWNLGTEAFF.

The V gene is TRBV10-2, the J gene TRBJ1-2; 8 bases are a match to TRBD1. Germline V gene lookup returns CDR1 WSHSY and CDR2 SAAADI. The V and J ends lost 7 bases and 4 bases, in that order; junction bases with no gene match: 5. CDR3 length equals 13 residues. CDR3 protein: CASKFGTGYGYTF. The CDR3 DNA sequence: TGCGCCAGCAAGTTTGGGACAGGCTATGGCTACACCTTC.

This chain connects TRBV2 to TRBJ1-5; maybe TRBD1 (5 bases). The germline gives CDR1 SNHLY, CDR2 FYNNEI. This CDR3 has 16 amino acids. Deletions cut 6 bases from V and 2 bases from J, with 17 bases between. CDR3 in amino acids: CASSPWGVDGNQPQHF. The DNA for the CDR3 is TGTGCCAGCAGCCCCTGGGGGGTAGACGGCAATCAGCCCCAGCATTTT.

CDR3 coding DNA: TGTGCCACCAGCCGGGGACAGACCTACACTGAAGCTTTCTTT. This translates into CATSRGQTYTEAFF. The chain uses TRBV15 and TRBJ1-1; TRBD1 agrees at 7 bases. CDR1 is LNHNV, CDR2 YYDKDF, per germline (reference sequence). Trimming cost V 5 bases and J 3 bases; bases outside gene matches: 6. This CDR3 comprises 14 residues.

This clone appeared a few times. V usage is TRBV6-5 and J usage is TRBJ1-1; TRBD1 agrees at 7 bases. J was trimmed by 1 base and V by 2 bases; bases with no gene match: 4. The CDR3 consists of 15 residues. Germline CDR1 MNHEY, CDR2 SVGAGI. CDR3 nucleotides: TGTGCCAGCAGTTACATGGCAGGGGGGAACACTGAAGCTTTCTTT. As protein: CASSYMAGGNTEAFF.

This sequence joins TRBV30 and TRBJ1-2, with D uncertain. Germline CDR1 GTSNPN, CDR2 SVGIG (reference sequence). CDR3 length: 12 residues. Trimming removed 3 bases at V and 8 bases at J, with 13 bases between. The CDR3 nucleotides read TGTGCCTGGAGACCAGGAGGTTCCGGCTACACCTTC. It encodes CAWRPGGSGYTF. Filled out from reference TRBV30 and TRBJ1-2, the complete variable domain reads SQTIHQWPATLVQPVGSPLSLECTVEGTSNPNLYWYRQAAGRGLQLLFYSVGIGQISSEVPQNLSASRPQDRQFILSSKKLLLSDSGFYLCAWRPGGSGYTFGSGTRLTVV.

The chain joins TRBV24-1 to TRBJ2-1; TRBD2 agrees at 10 bases. This CDR3 spans 17 amino acids. V was clipped by 2 bases and J by 2 bases; unmatched bases: 5. Germline CDR1 and CDR2: KGHDR and SFDVKD. CDR3 DNA sequence: TGTGCCACCAGTGATTCTAGCGGGAGCGTCACCTACAATGAGCAGTTCTTC. Amino acid sequence: CATSDSSGSVTYNEQFF.

The chain links TRBV28 to TRBJ1-1, with a tentative D call TRBD1 (5 bases). The CDR3 is made up of 13 amino acids. The V end lost 7 bases, the J end lost 2 bases, and 11 bases lay between the germline ends. CDR1 is MDHEN, CDR2 SYDVKM, per germline. The chain's CDR3 is CASKEGLNTEAFF. The CDR3 DNA sequence: TGTGCCAGCAAGGAGGGGCTAAACACTGAAGCTTTCTTT.

This clone was counted a single time. The chain links TRBV7-8 to TRBJ2-5, with a tentative D call TRBD2 (5 bases). From germline, CDR1 is SGHVS and CDR2 FQNEAQ. This CDR3 contains 16 residues. The V gene lost 1 base and the J gene lost 1 base, with 13 bases spanning the gap. Here the CDR3 DNA reads TGTGCCAGCAGCTTAGTAAGGAGGCAGATCCAAGAGACCCAGTACTTC. This codes for CASSLVRRQIQETQYF.

The chain has TRBV7-5 and TRBJ2-1; TRBD2 is the table's D call and was not checked against the DNA. TRBV7-5 is assigned pseudogene status. The CDR3 contains 17 residues. CDR3 sequence: CARSLTIYSGRANEQFF. The CDR3 DNA sequence: TGTGCCAGAAGCTTAACCATTTATAGCGGGAGGGCCAATGAGCAGTTCTTC.

V gene TRBV7-8 combines with J gene TRBJ1-5, with 7 bases that match TRBD1. CDR1 and CDR2 (germline): SGHVS, FQNEAQ. CDR3 length: 16 amino acids. With 5 bases clipped from V and 0 bases from J, the junction kept 7 bases outside the gene matches. For the CDR3, the DNA is TGTGCCAGCAGCCCGCGGACAGGTTATAGCAATCAGCCCCAGCATTTT. Translating it yields CASSPRTGYSNQPQHF.

The V and J genes are TRBV28 and TRBJ2-3; TRBD1 agrees at 7 bases. This CDR3 contains 16 residues. Germline assignment: CDR1 MDHEN and CDR2 SYDVKM. The junction had 7 bases not matched to a gene; V was cut back by 2 bases and J by 2 bases. CDR3 amino acids: CASSLAPGGPTDTQYF. The CDR3 coding sequence is TGTGCCAGCAGTTTAGCGCCAGGGGGACCCACAGATACGCAGTATTTT. The full variable domain, with the rest looked up from reference TRBV28 and TRBJ2-3, is DVKVTQSSRYLVKRTGEKVFLECVQDMDHENMFWYRQDPGLGLRLIYFSYDVKMKEKGDIPEGYSVSREKKERFSLILESASTNQTSMYLCASSLAPGGPTDTQYFGPGTRLTVL.

This chain's CDR3 is CASSDPGQISYEQYF. In DNA, the CDR3 is TGTGCCAGCAGTGACCCCGGACAGATCTCCTACGAGCAGTACTTC. The gene calls are TRBV25-1 and TRBJ2-7; tentatively, D is TRBD1 (6 bases). V was clipped by 3 bases and J by 0 bases, with 12 bases between them. This CDR3 is built from 15 residues. Germline CDR1 MGHDK, CDR2 SYGVNS.

This rearrangement joins TRBV6-5 to TRBJ1-1; the match to TRBD1 covers 8 bases. The germline V gene has CDR1 MNHEY and CDR2 SVGAGI. The CDR3 loop spans 15 amino acids. With 7 bases clipped from V and 1 base from J, the junction kept 8 bases outside the gene matches. The CDR3 loop is CASKRPGTGNTEAFF. Written as DNA, the CDR3 is TGTGCCAGCAAAAGACCCGGGACAGGGAACACTGAAGCTTTCTTT.

The chain links TRBV10-3 to TRBJ2-1; 14 bases align to TRBD2. Germline V CDR1 and CDR2: ENHRY, SYGVKD. V shed 6 bases and J 10 bases; nucleotides not matched to a gene: 14. This CDR3 is built from 17 residues. In DNA, the CDR3 is TGTGCCATCAGCGGAAGCTCAGGACTAGCGGGAGGATCCGAGCAGTTCTTC. Translating it yields CAISGSSGLAGGSEQFF.

V is TRBV4-3 and J is TRBJ2-1; D is unresolved. Germline V gene lookup returns CDR1 LGHNA and CDR2 YSLEER. CDR3 length: 15 amino acids. V lost 1 base and J lost 7, with 14 bases in between. The CDR3 loop reads CASSQGPGWANEQFF. DNA of the CDR3: TGCGCCAGCAGCCAAGGGCCAGGTTGGGCAAATGAGCAGTTCTTC.

The chain has TRBV5-1 and TRBJ1-2, with TRBD1 identical over 10 bases. Per germline, CDR1 SGHRS and CDR2 YFSETQ. CDR3 length: 14 amino acids. After removal of 4 bases from V and 8 bases from J, the junction contained 8 bases not matched to a gene. The CDR3 region is CASSTLGQGEGYTF. The CDR3 DNA follows: TGCGCCAGCAGCACCCTAGGACAGGGGGAGGGCTACACCTTC.

This clone was counted once. CDR3 amino acids: CASSVASSGDYEQYF. In DNA, the CDR3 is TGTGCCAGCAGCGTAGCGTCTAGCGGGGACTACGAGCAGTACTTC. V and J are TRBV9 and TRBJ2-7, with TRBD2 matching over 9 bases. The germline gives CDR1 SGDLS, CDR2 YYNGEE. Germline trimming cut 0 bases from V and 3 bases from J; bases unmatched to any gene: 4. The CDR3 has 15 amino acids. The variable domain in full, with the rest retrieved from reference TRBV9 and TRBJ2-7, is DSGVTQTPKHLITATGQRVTLRCSPRSGDLSVYWYQQSLDQGLQFLIQYYNGEERAKGNILERFSAQQFPDLHSELNLSSLELGDSALYFCASSVASSGDYEQYFGPGTRLTVT.

The chain couples TRBV7-2 to TRBJ2-3; possibly TRBD2 for D (5 bases). CDR1 SGHTA and CDR2 FQGNSA come from the germline V gene. The V end was cut by 2 bases, the J end by 0 bases, with 6 bases between. The CDR3 is 14 amino acids. CDR3 sequence: CASSLRGSTDTQYF. CDR3 bases: TGTGCCAGCAGCTTACGCGGGAGCACAGATACGCAGTATTTT.

The chain couples TRBV27 to TRBJ1-6; 9 bases agree with TRBD1. V lost 4 bases, J lost 10 bases, and 8 bases stayed unmatched. CDR1 MNHEY and CDR2 SMNVEV come from the germline V gene (reference sequence). The CDR3 contains 15 residues. This chain's CDR3 is CASSSRTGVGSPLHF. The CDR3 DNA sequence: TGTGCCAGCAGTTCCCGGACAGGGGTAGGATCACCCCTCCACTTT.

This clone was detected only a few times. The chain has TRBV5-5 and TRBJ2-7; D perhaps matches TRBD2 (5 bases). The CDR3 has 12 residues. CDR1 SGHKS and CDR2 YYEKEE come from the germline V gene (reference sequence). V was shortened by 4 bases and J by 3 bases, with 8 bases between the two germline ends. CDR3 sequence reads: CASSILGYEQYF. The DNA of the CDR3 is TGTGCCAGCAGCATACTAGGCTACGAGCAGTACTTC.

The chain recombines TRBV7-8 with TRBJ2-7; TRBD1 matches 9 bases. The CDR3 runs to 14 residues. With 6 bases clipped from V and 4 bases from J, the junction kept 7 bases outside the gene matches. Germline CDR1 and CDR2: SGHVS and FQNEAQ. The CDR3 region is CASSGRTGAYEQYF. The CDR3, as DNA: TGTGCCAGCAGTGGAAGGACAGGGGCATACGAGCAGTACTTC.

This clone came up a few times. CDR3 loop: CASSLAAENYNEQFF. CDR3 DNA: TGTGCCAGCAGTTTAGCGGCGGAGAACTACAATGAGCAGTTCTTC. The chain employs TRBV27 and TRBJ2-1; D is undetermined. Germline lookup yields CDR1 MNHEY and CDR2 SMNVEV (reference sequence). The germline V and J ends were trimmed by 2 bases and 3 bases, with 11 bases remaining between them. This CDR3 has 15 residues.

The genes are TRBV7-6 and TRBJ2-2, with 8 positions matching TRBD2. Germline CDR1 SGHVS, CDR2 FNYEAQ. This CDR3 contains 16 residues. V shed 3 bases, J shed 7 bases, and the junction held 10 bases outside the gene matches. CDR3 in amino acids: CASSLLQGLGSGELFF. Written as DNA, the CDR3 is TGTGCCAGCAGCTTGTTACAGGGACTAGGTAGCGGGGAGCTGTTTTTT.